The 30 T cell receptor beta chains in this list originate from one sample, sequenced in a study of blood T cells in healthy people across ages. Together with a sample-barcoded 5' primer, a J-beta primer mix was included in a second PCR lasting about 6 to 12 cycles. One entry per CDR3 protein results from TCRdb running MiXCR on the 5' RACE reads. Of about a million distinct CDR3 sequences in the sample, around 54% were seen once. The sequenced sample was blood. Every receptor here comes from an older woman in good health.

The V and J genes are TRBV20-1 and TRBJ2-1; 7 bases match TRBD2. The CDR3 runs to 15 residues. CDR1 is DFQATT and CDR2 is SNEGSKA in the germline V gene (reference sequence). J was trimmed by 8 bases and V by 3 bases; bases with no gene match: 13. CDR3 sequence reads: CSASTGLDPFHEQFF. DNA of the CDR3: TGCAGTGCTAGCACTGGACTAGACCCCTTCCATGAGCAGTTCTTC.

The J gene is TRBJ1-2, the V gene TRBV19; D gene uncertain. This CDR3 region has 14 residues. Germline V CDR1 and CDR2: LNHDA, SQIVND (reference sequence). The V end lost 5 bases, the J end lost 4 bases, and 14 bases lay between the germline ends. The CDR3 DNA follows: TGTGCCAGTAGTGGACGGACCCGTACCTATGGCTACACCTTC. As protein: CASSGRTRTYGYTF.

This clonotype was seen only a few times. The V gene is TRBV5-6, the J gene TRBJ2-7; a possible D gene is TRBD2 (5 bases). Germline loops: CDR1 SGHDT, CDR2 YYEEEE. V lost 3 bases and J lost 6, with 19 bases in between. This CDR3 contains 15 residues. In DNA, the CDR3 is TGTGCCAGCAGCTCGTTGCCCAGCGGCACGTCCGAGCAGTACTTC. Translating gives CASSSLPSGTSEQYF.

The chain carries TRBV9 and TRBJ2-5, with TRBD2 matching over 8 bases. Per the germline V gene, CDR1 is SGDLS and CDR2 is YYNGEE. The trim removed 4 bases at V and 11 bases at J, leaving 19 bases unmatched. This CDR3 has 16 residues. DNA of the CDR3: TGTGCCAGCAGCCGCCCCCCCAGCGGGAGCATGAGTGAGCAGTACTTC. Its translation is CASSRPPSGSMSEQYF.

In its sample, this clonotype was seen a few times. The chain uses TRBV28 and TRBJ2-7, with D perhaps TRBD1 (7 bases). The ends were cut back, 8 bases at V and 3 bases at J, with 17 bases in the middle. This CDR3 has 14 residues. Germline values: CDR1 MDHEN, CDR2 SYDVKM. The DNA for the CDR3 is TGTGCCAGCGCGGGACAGTACAAACTCTACGAGCAGTACTTC. Residues: CASAGQYKLYEQYF.

This chain uses TRBV4-3 with TRBJ2-1; D remains ambiguous. The J call is uncertain, as TRBJ2-7 better fits the DNA end. The CDR3 length is 16 residues. CDR1 LGHNA and CDR2 YSLEER come from the germline V gene. The DNA for the CDR3 is TGCGCCAGCAGCCAAGACGAGCAACCCTCATACAATGAGCAGTACTTC. Protein: CASSQDEQPSYNEQYF.

In this sample, this clonotype turned up a few times. The chain uses TRBV10-3 and TRBJ2-1, with a tentative D call TRBD2 (5 bases). V was trimmed by 2 bases and J by 5 bases, leaving 10 bases between them. Germline V gene sequence: CDR1 ENHRY, CDR2 SYGVKD. The CDR3 has 14 amino acids. CDR3 loop: CAISERGRDNEQFF. As DNA, the CDR3 is TGTGCCATCAGTGAGCGGGGAAGGGACAATGAGCAGTTCTTC.

This clonotype was observed a handful of times. The gene calls are TRBV5-6 and TRBJ2-6, with unresolved D. The germline V gene encodes CDR1 SGHDT and CDR2 YYEEEE. The CDR3 loop spans 14 amino acids. With 4 bases removed from V and 0 bases from J, the gap between germline ends came to 5 bases. This CDR3 reads CASSEFSGANVLTF. The CDR3 nucleotides are TGTGCCAGCAGCGAATTCTCTGGGGCCAACGTCCTGACTTTC.

This clonotype has only a few counts. A single base separates this from a much larger clone, so it may be a read error. The chain joins TRBV28 to TRBJ2-7, with D perhaps given as TRBD1 or TRBD2 (5 bases each). The J call may be faulty, since TRBJ2-4 better matches the DNA end. CDR3 size: 14 residues. Germline CDR1 is MDHEN and CDR2 is SYDVKM. The CDR3 DNA follows: TGTGCCTGCAGTGAGGGGCTTAGAAGCAACATTCAGTACTTC. Translation gives CACSEGLRSNIQYF.

The genes are TRBV29-1 and TRBJ2-7; 7 bases align to TRBD1. This CDR3 is 12 amino acids long. CDR1 and CDR2 from the germline V gene are SQVTM and ANQGSEA. CDR3 nucleotides: TGCAGTGACAGGGAGTTGGCCTACGAGCAGTACTTC. It specifies CSDRELAYEQYF.

The chain couples TRBV29-1 to TRBJ2-1; 8 bases align to TRBD2. Germline CDR1 is SQVTM and CDR2 is ANQGSEA. The CDR3 length is 15 residues. V was clipped by 7 bases and J by 1 base; unmatched bases: 9. CDR3 sequence (DNA): TGCAGCGGAAACCTGGGGACTAGATCCTACAATGAGCAGTTCTTC. It translates to CSGNLGTRSYNEQFF.

The V and J genes are TRBV12-3 or TRBV12-4 and TRBJ2-5; a weak D match, TRBD1 (6 bases). Near its end, the DNA agrees better with TRBJ2-7, so the J call may be wrong. This CDR3 contains 14 residues. The CDR3 DNA follows: TGTGCCAGCAGTTTGAACAGGGTTGTGGACGAGCAGTACTTC. This sequence encodes CASSLNRVVDEQYF.

The chain has TRBV5-1 and TRBJ2-1, with D tentatively TRBD1 (5 bases). This CDR3 region has 15 residues. From germline, CDR1 is SGHRS and CDR2 YFSETQ. The V end lost 2 bases, the J end lost 5 bases, and 14 bases lay between the germline ends. This chain's CDR3 is CASSFDSGPNNEQFF. The CDR3 nucleotides read TGCGCCAGCAGCTTTGATTCAGGGCCAAACAATGAGCAGTTCTTC.

This sequence joins TRBV13 and TRBJ2-1; tentative D call: TRBD2 (5 bases). The J call may be wrong; the DNA end is better matched by TRBJ2-7. There are 15 residues in the CDR3. The V gene's germline CDR1 is PRHDT and CDR2 FYEKMQ (reference sequence). The CDR3 bases are TGTGCCAGCAGCCATCCCCGGCGGGTGTACAATGAGCAGTACTTC. This translates into CASSHPRRVYNEQYF.

This clonotype showed up just a few times. The CDR3, as DNA: TGCAGCGTTGTACAGGGCGGTATAGCCAAAAACATTCAGTACTTC. It yields the protein CSVVQGGIAKNIQYF. The V gene is TRBV29-1, the J gene TRBJ2-4; perhaps TRBD1 as D (6 bases). The CDR3 has 15 amino acids. Germline lookup yields CDR1 SQVTM and CDR2 ANQGSEA. V lost 4 bases, J lost 0 bases, and 13 bases lay in between.

V is TRBV4-3 and J is TRBJ1-4; 9 bases align to TRBD1. This CDR3 region has 17 residues. Germline CDR1 and CDR2: LGHNA and YSLEER. Unmatched junction bases numbered 12, after V lost 2 bases and J lost 8 bases. CDR3 DNA: TGCGCCAGCAGCCAACGTGAATTGGGACAGGGTCGCGAAAAACTGTTTTTT. It encodes CASSQRELGQGREKLFF.

On this clonotype itself: One end of the junction is discordant with germline, which a read error may explain. The rearrangement uses TRBV11-2 and TRBJ2-3; TRBD2 is a possible D gene (6 bases). The CDR3 is 14 residues long. Looked up from germline, CDR1 is SGHAT and CDR2 is FQNNGV. CDR3 sequence reads: CASSFGRSTDAQYF. For the CDR3, the DNA is TGTGCCAGCAGCTTTGGGAGGAGCACAGATGCGCAGTATTTT. The complete variable domain, with remaining parts taken from reference TRBV11-2 and TRBJ2-3, reads EAGVAQSPRYKIIEKRQSVAFWCNPISGHATLYWYQQILGQGPKLLIQFQNNGVVDDSQLPKDRFSAERLKGVDSTLKIQPAKLEDSAVYLCASSFGRSTDAQYFGPGTRLTVL.

The chain joins TRBV7-6 to TRBJ2-3, with 9 positions matching TRBD2. This CDR3 contains 17 residues. The trim removed 4 bases at V and 1 base at J, leaving 9 bases unmatched. CDR1 SGHVS and CDR2 FNYEAQ come from the germline V gene. CDR3 sequence reads: CASSSPYSGSGTDTQYF. The CDR3 DNA is TGTGCCAGCAGCTCACCCTATAGCGGGAGTGGCACAGATACGCAGTATTTT. Supplemented by reference TRBV7-6 and TRBJ2-3, the full variable domain reads GAGVSQSPRYKVTKRGQDVALRCDPISGHVSLYWYRQALGQGPEFLTYFNYEAQQDKSGLPNDRFSAERPEGSISTLTIQRTEQRDSAMYRCASSSPYSGSGTDTQYFGPGTRLTVL.

The chain combines TRBV29-1 with TRBJ2-7; D is ambiguous. The CDR3 runs to 10 residues. Trimming removed 0 bases at V and 8 bases at J, with 5 bases between. The germline CDR1 and CDR2 sequences are SQVTM and ANQGSEA. CDR3 amino acids: CSVEDAQQYF. CDR3 nucleotides: TGCAGCGTTGAAGATGCCCAGCAGTACTTC.

In this sample, this clonotype turned up a few times. The chain recombines TRBV27 with TRBJ2-1, with D possibly matching TRBD2 (5 bases). Deletions cut 8 bases from V and 5 bases from J, with 16 bases between. Germline V lookup: CDR1 MNHEY, CDR2 SMNVEV (reference sequence). There are 14 residues in the CDR3. The CDR3 bases are TGTGCCAGCCACGCCGGGAAGACCCACAATGAGCAGTTCTTC. Protein: CASHAGKTHNEQFF.

This clonotype was detected only a few times. The chain links TRBV20-1 to TRBJ2-7; TRBD2 agrees at 11 bases. This CDR3 spans 13 amino acids. Germline CDR1 DFQATT, CDR2 SNEGSKA (reference sequence). The V segment lost 1 base and the J segment 7 bases; nucleotides outside the gene matches: 3. CDR3 in DNA: TGCAGTGCTAGAGCTAGCGGGAGGCTAGAGCAGTACTTC. Amino acid sequence: CSARASGRLEQYF.

The chain joins TRBV6-1 to TRBJ2-5; 10 nucleotides align to TRBD1. V lost 4 bases and J lost 2; bases outside the gene matches: 4. CDR1 MNHNS and CDR2 SASEGT come from the germline V gene. The CDR3 consists of 15 residues. In nucleotides, the CDR3 is TGTGCCAGCAGTGGACAGGGGGCGAAGCAAGAGACCCAGTACTTC. This codes for CASSGQGAKQETQYF.

The chain uses TRBV2 and TRBJ2-7; 11 nucleotides match TRBD2. TRBJ2-5 explains the end of the DNA better; the J call may be wrong. CDR3 length: 15 residues. Per germline, CDR1 SNHLY and CDR2 FYNNEI. The CDR3 sequence: CASTIIPSGRETQYF. As DNA, the CDR3 is TGTGCCAGCACCATAATCCCTAGCGGGAGGGAGACCCAGTACTTC.

This chain connects TRBV28 to TRBJ2-1, with a possible D match to TRBD2 (5 bases). The V gene lost 5 bases and the J gene lost 0 bases, with 14 bases spanning the gap. The CDR3 has 16 residues. Germline loops: CDR1 MDHEN, CDR2 SYDVKM. CDR3: CASSRTLRRSYNEQFF. CDR3 DNA sequence: TGTGCCAGCAGTCGGACTCTCCGACGCTCCTACAATGAGCAGTTCTTC.

A word on this clonotype: The junction does not match germline at one end; this may be a read error. The rearrangement links TRBV10-3 to TRBJ2-3; D gene uncertain. This CDR3 has 14 residues. CDR1 and CDR2 (germline): ENHRY, SYGVKD. The CDR3 loop is CAVSEGPSTDTQYF. CDR3 nucleotides: TGTGCCGTCAGTGAAGGGCCCAGCACAGATACGCAGTATTTT.

The chain employs TRBV5-1 and TRBJ2-5, with 8 bases matching TRBD1. With V trimmed by 7 bases and J by 3 bases, 11 bases remained unmatched. The CDR3 is 15 residues long. CDR1 and CDR2 from the germline V gene are SGHRS and YFSETQ. The CDR3 is CASATGQGYEETQYF. DNA of the CDR3: TGCGCCAGCGCAACCGGACAGGGCTATGAAGAGACCCAGTACTTC.

This clonotype was seen only a few times. CDR3 sequence: CSARDEREGRSYNEQFF. The DNA of the CDR3 is TGCAGTGCTAGAGATGAACGGGAGGGCCGGTCTTACAATGAGCAGTTCTTC. The genes are TRBV20-1 and TRBJ2-1; 8 nucleotides align to TRBD2. The CDR3 consists of 17 residues. Germline assignment: CDR1 DFQATT and CDR2 SNEGSKA (reference sequence). The V segment lost 0 bases and the J segment 4 bases; nucleotides outside the gene matches: 11.

The chain carries TRBV15 and TRBJ2-3; no reliable D call. CDR3 length equals 16 residues. The germline V gene has CDR1 LNHNV and CDR2 YYDKDF (reference sequence). V was cut by 0 bases and J by 1 base, with 11 bases left in between. CDR3 loop: CATSRDRPTRTDTQYF. CDR3 DNA sequence: TGTGCCACCAGCAGAGATCGGCCTACACGCACAGATACGCAGTATTTT.

This clonotype was counted between two and nine times. The chain has TRBV24-1 and TRBJ2-1; the D is unclear. The CDR3 loop spans 13 amino acids. Germline V gene data show CDR1 as KGHDR and CDR2 as SFDVKD. V lost 5 bases and J lost 7, with 11 bases in between. The CDR3 reads CATSGPEKNEQFF. Written as DNA, the CDR3 is TGTGCCACCAGTGGGCCGGAGAAGAATGAGCAGTTCTTC.

As regards this clonotype: At one of its ends the junction is not consistent with the germline gene, which may arise from a read error. CDR3: CAGSRTSGSLGNIQYF. As DNA, the CDR3 is TGTGCCGGCAGCCGGACCAGCGGGAGTCTGGGAAACATTCAGTACTTC. The genes are TRBV3-1 and TRBJ2-4, with 8 bases lining up with TRBD2. CDR3 length: 16 amino acids. The germline CDR1 and CDR2 sequences are LGHDT and YNNKEL (reference sequence).